The 15 T cell receptor beta chains below were found in one sample sequenced in a study of cytomegalovirus exposure and HLA in healthy donors. Primers for the PCR totalled 60 Vbeta and 13 Jbeta. Sequencing was performed with immunoSEQ multiplex PCR; in TCRdb, only in-frame clones are kept and a portion is missing. The repertoire includes around 180,000 clones, approximately 75% of them detected once, and more than 1.3% sits in the top ten. The sample taken for sequencing was PBMCs. These receptors all stem from a girl aged 10-17 years in good health and CMV-seronegative.

This clone occurred a few times. The V gene is TRBV7-2, the J gene TRBJ1-1, with D maybe TRBD1 (5 bases). CDR3 length: 13 amino acids. Trimming shortened V by 4 bases and J by 7 bases, and 13 bases separated the two germline ends. Germline values: CDR1 SGHTA, CDR2 FQGNSA. CDR3 sequence (DNA): TGTGCCAGCAGCTGGGGGGTGGGAATTGAAGCTTTCTTT. It is translated as CASSWGVGIEAFF.

The chain is built from TRBV2 and TRBJ2-3; D possibly corresponds to TRBD2 (6 bases). Germline V CDR1 and CDR2: SNHLY, FYNNEI. V was cut by 7 bases and J by 0 bases, with 11 bases left in between. CDR3 length equals 14 residues. CDR3 coding DNA: TGTGCCAGCAAGCAACTAGCTAGCACAGATACGCAGTATTTT. This codes for CASKQLASTDTQYF.

The chain combines TRBV29-1 with TRBJ1-5; a possible D gene is TRBD1 (5 bases). The CDR3 loop spans 13 amino acids. V dropped 4 bases and J dropped 2 bases, with 9 bases sitting between them. Germline V CDR1 and CDR2: SQVTM, ANQGSEA. The CDR3 spells CSVAGQRNQPQHF. CDR3 sequence (DNA): TGCAGCGTTGCAGGGCAACGCAATCAGCCCCAGCATTTT.

CDR3 DNA sequence: TGCGCCAGCAGAGACCGGACAGGGTTCGGGAATTCACCCCTCCACTTT. Protein product: CASRDRTGFGNSPLHF. The genes are TRBV10-2 and TRBJ1-6, with 8 bases identical to TRBD1. Germline V lookup: CDR1 WSHSY, CDR2 SAAADI. The CDR3 length is 16 residues. V lost 6 bases, J lost 7 bases, and 11 bases stayed unmatched.

This clone was seen once. The V and J genes are TRBV10-3 and TRBJ1-4; TRBD1 matches 8 bases. The V gene end was trimmed by 2 bases and the J gene end by 8 bases; junction bases not matched to a gene: 10. Germline CDR1 reads ENHRY; CDR2 reads SYGVKD. CDR3 length equals 16 residues. The CDR3 DNA follows: TGTGCCATCAGTGAGACAACGGACAGGGACGGGGAAAAACTGTTTTTT. Its protein product is CAISETTDRDGEKLFF.

This chain links TRBV19 with TRBJ2-2; no reliable D call. The CDR3 contains 14 residues. CDR1 is LNHDA and CDR2 is SQIVND in the germline V gene (reference sequence). Trimming took 7 bases from V and 4 from J, leaving 13 bases between them. The CDR3 loop is CASTAVVGTGELFF. CDR3 nucleotides: TGTGCCAGTACGGCGGTGGTGGGCACCGGGGAGCTGTTTTTT.

This chain uses TRBV5-1 with TRBJ2-1, with TRBD1 as a possible D gene (5 bases). The germline V and J ends were trimmed by 4 bases and 0 bases, with 8 bases remaining between them. CDR3 length: 14 residues. Germline V lookup: CDR1 SGHRS, CDR2 YFSETQ. The CDR3: CASSADSSYNEQFF. CDR3 DNA: TGCGCCAGCAGCGCCGACAGCTCCTACAATGAGCAGTTCTTC.

The chain recombines TRBV14 with TRBJ1-1; D possibly corresponds to TRBD1 (5 bases). This CDR3 is 12 amino acids long. CDR1 and CDR2 from the germline V gene are SGHDN and FVKESK. V was cut by 0 bases and J by 12 bases, with 11 bases left in between. As DNA, the CDR3 is TGTGCCAGCAGCCAAGACAGGGTGGGAACTTTCTTT. Its translation is CASSQDRVGTFF.

The rearrangement links TRBV2 to TRBJ1-1, with 9 bases matching TRBD1. Per germline, CDR1 SNHLY and CDR2 FYNNEI. V trimming: 2 bases; J trimming: 4 bases; junction bases outside the gene matches: 5. The CDR3 loop spans 15 amino acids. The CDR3 DNA follows: TGTGCCAGCAGTGAACAGGGACAGGGCCCCACTGAAGCTTTCTTT. Translation gives CASSEQGQGPTEAFF.

The rearrangement uses TRBV10-3 and TRBJ2-5, with D perhaps TRBD2 (7 bases). The CDR3 spans 14 residues. The ends were cut back, 3 bases at V and 5 bases at J, with 13 bases in the middle. CDR1 ENHRY and CDR2 SYGVKD come from the germline V gene. CDR3 sequence: CAISDEGGHETQYF. For the CDR3, the DNA is TGTGCCATCAGTGATGAGGGGGGGCATGAGACCCAGTACTTC.

The J gene is TRBJ2-5, the V gene TRBV18, with 8 bases fitting TRBD2. The junction had 6 bases not matched to a gene; V was cut back by 3 bases and J by 0 bases. Germline V lookup: CDR1 KGHSH, CDR2 LQKENI. The CDR3 is made up of 16 amino acids. DNA for the CDR3: TGTGCCAGCTCACCCTCTCCGGGGGGGAACCAAGAGACCCAGTACTTC. Residues: CASSPSPGGNQETQYF.

This clone was seen just once. The chain is built from TRBV5-1 and TRBJ2-3; 11 nucleotides match TRBD2. The CDR3 is 17 amino acids. J was trimmed by 2 bases and V by 0 bases; bases with no gene match: 5. Germline values: CDR1 SGHRS, CDR2 YFSETQ. The CDR3 DNA sequence: TGCGCCAGCAGCTTGGGAGCTAGCGGGGGGTTCACAGATACGCAGTATTTT. It encodes CASSLGASGGFTDTQYF.

This clone was detected only once. The V gene is TRBV19, the J gene TRBJ1-5, with TRBD1 matching over 7 bases. The V gene's germline CDR1 is LNHDA and CDR2 SQIVND (reference sequence). The CDR3 runs 16 residues. V shed 6 bases, J shed 3 bases, and the junction held 11 bases outside the gene matches. This chain's CDR3 is CASSRGPGQFNQPQHF. The CDR3 DNA reads as TGTGCCAGTAGCCGCGGCCCGGGACAGTTCAATCAGCCCCAGCATTTT.

The J gene is TRBJ2-7, the V gene TRBV19; no reliable D call. The length of the CDR3 is 12 residues. The V gene's germline CDR1 is LNHDA and CDR2 SQIVND (reference sequence). V was shortened by 7 bases and J by 1 base, with 8 bases between the two germline ends. CDR3 bases: TGTGCCAGTATGGGCAGTTCCTACGAGCAGTACTTC. The encoded protein is CASMGSSYEQYF.

The rearrangement uses TRBV19 and TRBJ2-5, with a tentative D call TRBD1 (6 bases). Trimming removed 8 bases from V and 1 base from J, with 8 bases in between. Germline values: CDR1 LNHDA, CDR2 SQIVND (reference sequence). This CDR3 contains 12 residues. The CDR3 DNA sequence: TGTGCCAGTCAGGGGATCCAAGAGACCCAGTACTTC. Encoded protein: CASQGIQETQYF.